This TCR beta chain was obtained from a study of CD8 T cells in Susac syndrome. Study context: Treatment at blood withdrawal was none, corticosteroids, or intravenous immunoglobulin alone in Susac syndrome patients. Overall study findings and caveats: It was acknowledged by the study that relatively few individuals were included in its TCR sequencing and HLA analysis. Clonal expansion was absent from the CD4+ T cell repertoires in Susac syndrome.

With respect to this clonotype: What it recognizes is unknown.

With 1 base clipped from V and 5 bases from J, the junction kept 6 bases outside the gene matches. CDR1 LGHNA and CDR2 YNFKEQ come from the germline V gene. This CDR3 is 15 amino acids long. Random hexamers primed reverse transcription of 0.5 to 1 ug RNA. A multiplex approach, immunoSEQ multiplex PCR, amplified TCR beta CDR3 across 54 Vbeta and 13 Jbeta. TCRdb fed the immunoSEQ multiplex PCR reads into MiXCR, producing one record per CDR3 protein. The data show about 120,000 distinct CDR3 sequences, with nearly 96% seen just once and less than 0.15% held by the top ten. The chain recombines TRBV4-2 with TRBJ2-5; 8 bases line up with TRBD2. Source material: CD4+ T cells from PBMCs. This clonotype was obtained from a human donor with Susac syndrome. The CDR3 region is CASSQAGGPGETQYF. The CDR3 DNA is TGTGCCAGCAGCCAAGCGGGAGGGCCGGGGGAGACCCAGTACTTC.